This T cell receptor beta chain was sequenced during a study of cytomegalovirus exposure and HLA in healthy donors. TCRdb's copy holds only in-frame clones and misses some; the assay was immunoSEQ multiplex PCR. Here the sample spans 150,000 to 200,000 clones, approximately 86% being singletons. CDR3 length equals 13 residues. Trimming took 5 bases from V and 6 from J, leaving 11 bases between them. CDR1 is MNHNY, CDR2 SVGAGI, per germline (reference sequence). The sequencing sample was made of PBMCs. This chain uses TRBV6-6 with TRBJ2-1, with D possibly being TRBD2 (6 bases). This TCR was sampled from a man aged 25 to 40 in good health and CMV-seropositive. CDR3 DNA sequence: TGTGCCAGCAGTGGCGGGACGTCCAATGAGCAGTTCTTC. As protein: CASSGGTSNEQFF.